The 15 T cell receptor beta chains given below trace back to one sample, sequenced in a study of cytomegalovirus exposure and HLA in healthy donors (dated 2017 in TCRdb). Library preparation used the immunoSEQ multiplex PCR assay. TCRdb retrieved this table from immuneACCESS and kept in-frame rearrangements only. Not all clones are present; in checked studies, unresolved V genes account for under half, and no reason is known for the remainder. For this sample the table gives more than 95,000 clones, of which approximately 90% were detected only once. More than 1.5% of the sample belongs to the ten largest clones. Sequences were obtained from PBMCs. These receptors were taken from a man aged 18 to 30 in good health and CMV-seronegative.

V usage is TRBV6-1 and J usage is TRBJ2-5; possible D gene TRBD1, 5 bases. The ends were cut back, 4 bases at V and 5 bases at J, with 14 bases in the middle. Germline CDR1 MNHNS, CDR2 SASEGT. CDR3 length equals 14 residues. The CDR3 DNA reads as TGTGCCAGCAGTGCCGACCCAGGGCGGGAGACCCAGTACTTC. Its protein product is CASSADPGRETQYF.

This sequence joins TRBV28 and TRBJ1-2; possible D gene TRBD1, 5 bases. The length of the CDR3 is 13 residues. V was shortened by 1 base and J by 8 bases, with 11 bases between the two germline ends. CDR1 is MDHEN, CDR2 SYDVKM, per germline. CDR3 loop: CASSLFPGGGYTF. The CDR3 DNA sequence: TGTGCCAGCAGTTTATTTCCGGGGGGAGGCTACACCTTC.

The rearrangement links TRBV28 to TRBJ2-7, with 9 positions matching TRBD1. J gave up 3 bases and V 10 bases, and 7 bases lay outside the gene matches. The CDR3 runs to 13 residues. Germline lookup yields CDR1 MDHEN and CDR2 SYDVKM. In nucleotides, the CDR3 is TGTGCCACCCGTACAGGGGGCCTCTACGAGCAGTACTTC. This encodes CATRTGGLYEQYF.

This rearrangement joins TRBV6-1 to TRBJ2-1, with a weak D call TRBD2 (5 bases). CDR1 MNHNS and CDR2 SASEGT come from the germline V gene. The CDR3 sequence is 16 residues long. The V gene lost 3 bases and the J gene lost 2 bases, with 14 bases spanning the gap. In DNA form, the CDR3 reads TGTGCCAGCAGTGATTTGCGGGTTCTTGCCTACAATGAGCAGTTCTTC. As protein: CASSDLRVLAYNEQFF.

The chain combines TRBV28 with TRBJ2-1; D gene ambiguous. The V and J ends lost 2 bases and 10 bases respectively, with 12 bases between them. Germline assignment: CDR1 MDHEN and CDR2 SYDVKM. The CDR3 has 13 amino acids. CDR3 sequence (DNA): TGTGCCAGCAGTTTACTTCCGGAGACGGAGCAGTTCTTC. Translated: CASSLLPETEQFF.

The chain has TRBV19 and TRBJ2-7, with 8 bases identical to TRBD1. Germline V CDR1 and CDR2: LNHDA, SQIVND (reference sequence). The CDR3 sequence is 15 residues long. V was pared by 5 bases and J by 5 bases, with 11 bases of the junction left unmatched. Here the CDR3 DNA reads TGTGCCAGTAGTCCAAGGACAGGGAAAGTCAACGAGCAGTACTTC. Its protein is CASSPRTGKVNEQYF. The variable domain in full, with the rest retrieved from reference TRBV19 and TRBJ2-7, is DGGITQSPKYLFRKEGQNVTLSCEQNLNHDAMYWYRQDPGQGLRLIYYSQIVNDFQKGDIAEGYSVSREKKESFPLTVTSAQKNPTAFYLCASSPRTGKVNEQYFGPGTRLTVT.

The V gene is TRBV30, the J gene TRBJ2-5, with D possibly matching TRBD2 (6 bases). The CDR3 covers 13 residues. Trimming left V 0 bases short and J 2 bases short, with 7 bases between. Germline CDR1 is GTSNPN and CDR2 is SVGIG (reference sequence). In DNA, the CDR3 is TGTGCCTGGAGTGTGGGGGGTCAAGAGACCCAGTACTTC. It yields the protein CAWSVGGQETQYF.

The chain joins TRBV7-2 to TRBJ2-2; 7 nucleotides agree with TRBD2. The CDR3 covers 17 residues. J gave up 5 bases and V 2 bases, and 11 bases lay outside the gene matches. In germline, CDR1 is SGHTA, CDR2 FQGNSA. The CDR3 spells CASSLFTGGLYTGELFF. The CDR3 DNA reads TGTGCCAGCAGCTTATTCACGGGGGGTCTTTATACCGGGGAGCTGTTTTTT. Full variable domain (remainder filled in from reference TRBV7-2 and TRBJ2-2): GAGVSQSPSNKVTEKGKDVELRCDPISGHTALYWYRQSLGQGLEFLIYFQGNSAPDKSGLPSDRFSAERTGGSVSTLTIQRTQQEDSAVYLCASSLFTGGLYTGELFFGEGSRLTVL.

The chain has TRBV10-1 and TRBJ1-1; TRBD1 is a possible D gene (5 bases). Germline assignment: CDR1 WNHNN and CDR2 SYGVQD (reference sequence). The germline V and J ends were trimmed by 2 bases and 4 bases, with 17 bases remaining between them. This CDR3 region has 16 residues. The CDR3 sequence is CASSENTRVRITEAFF. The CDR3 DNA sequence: TGCGCCAGCAGTGAGAATACCAGGGTTCGGATCACTGAAGCTTTCTTT.

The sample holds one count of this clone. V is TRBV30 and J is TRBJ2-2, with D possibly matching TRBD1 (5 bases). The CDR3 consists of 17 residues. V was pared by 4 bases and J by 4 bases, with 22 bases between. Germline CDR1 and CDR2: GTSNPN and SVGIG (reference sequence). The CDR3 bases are TGTGCCTGGAACGGGCCGTCTAAGGGGCTGGGCACCGGGGAGCTGTTTTTT. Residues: CAWNGPSKGLGTGELFF.

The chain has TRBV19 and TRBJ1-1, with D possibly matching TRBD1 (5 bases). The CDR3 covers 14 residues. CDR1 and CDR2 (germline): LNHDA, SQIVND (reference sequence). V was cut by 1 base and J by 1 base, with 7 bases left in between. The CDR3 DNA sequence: TGTGCCAGTAGTATAGGGGGCGGGAACACTGAAGCTTTCTTT. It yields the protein CASSIGGGNTEAFF.

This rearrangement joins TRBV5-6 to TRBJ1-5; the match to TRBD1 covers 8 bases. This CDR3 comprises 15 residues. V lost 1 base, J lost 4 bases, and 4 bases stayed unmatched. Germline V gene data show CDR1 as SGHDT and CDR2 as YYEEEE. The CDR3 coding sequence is TGTGCCAGCAGCTTGAGGACAGGGACGAATCAGCCCCAGCATTTT. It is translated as CASSLRTGTNQPQHF.

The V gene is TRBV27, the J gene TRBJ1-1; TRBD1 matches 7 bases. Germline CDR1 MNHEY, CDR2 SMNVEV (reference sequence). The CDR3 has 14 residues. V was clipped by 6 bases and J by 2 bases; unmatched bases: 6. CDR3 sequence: CASRLQGGNTEAFF. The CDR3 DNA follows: TGTGCCAGCAGGTTACAAGGGGGCAACACTGAAGCTTTCTTT.

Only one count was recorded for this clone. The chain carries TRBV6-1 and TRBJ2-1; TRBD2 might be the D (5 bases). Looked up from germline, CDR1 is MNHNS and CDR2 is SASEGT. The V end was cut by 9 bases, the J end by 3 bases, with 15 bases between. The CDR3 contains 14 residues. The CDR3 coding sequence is TGTGCCAGTCGAACCAGCGGCAGCTACAATGAGCAGTTCTTC. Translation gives CASRTSGSYNEQFF.

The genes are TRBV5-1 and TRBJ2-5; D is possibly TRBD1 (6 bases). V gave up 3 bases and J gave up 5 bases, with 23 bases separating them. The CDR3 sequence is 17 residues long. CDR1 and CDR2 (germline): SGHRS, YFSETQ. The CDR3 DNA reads TGCGCCAGCAGCTCAAGACAGGCTATCCCACTCAGGGAGACCCAGTACTTC. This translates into CASSSRQAIPLRETQYF.